This is a list of T cell receptor beta chains from one sample in a study of control samples from healthy donors and cancer patients. Only in-frame clones appear in the TCRdb table, and some are missing; sequencing was by immunoSEQ multiplex PCR. The sample lists approximately 120,000 clones, around 86% seen once, with 7% to 10% in the top ten. Sequencing was done on a sample of blood. Receptors originate from a middle-aged man in good health. CDR3s include the opening cysteine and the closing phenylalanine or tryptophan.

TRBJ2-2 | TRBV25-1 | CASTGRQGWTGELFF
TRBJ2-3 | TRBV19 | CASSIGGGGASDTQYF
TRBJ1-5 | TRBV19 | CASSLSGFNQPQHF
TRBJ2-1 | TRBV12-3/TRBV12-4 | CASILIGNEQFF
TRBJ1-5 | TRBV19 | CASSIDAQVGNQPQHF
TRBJ2-1 | TRBV14 | CASSQESYFLWEQFF
TRBJ1-2 | TRBV24-1 | CATSGTPGGDGYTF
TRBJ2-5 | TRBV7-8 | CASSLGQQQDPETQYF
TRBJ2-7 | TRBV11-2 | CASSLAGSNYEQYF
TRBJ1-1 | TRBV7-9 | CASSQRSMNTEAFF
TRBJ1-1 | TRBV6-2/TRBV6-3 | CASSSNVRGFMNTEAFF
TRBJ1-3 | TRBV5-6 | CASSLWHGNTIYF
TRBJ1-2 | TRBV24-1 | CATSAEGVRGYTF
TRBJ1-2 | TRBV6-6 | CASSLDSASYGYTF
TRBJ2-3 | TRBV2 | CASMRQTDTQYF
TRBJ1-3 | TRBV15 | CATSRDQNTIYF
TRBJ2-1 | TRBV7-7 | CASSLGLAGYEQFF
TRBJ2-1 | TRBV6-2/TRBV6-3 | CASSYSPSGGDNEQFF
TRBJ2-5 | TRBV4-1 | CASSQAGETQYF
TRBJ1-6 | TRBV5-4 | CASSLRRQGSSYNSPLHF
TRBJ1-4 | TRBV18 | CASSPLQGQNEKLFF
TRBJ2-7 | TRBV25-1 | CATSPLDSYEQYF
TRBJ1-1 | TRBV19 | CASSPSRGEAFF
TRBJ1-2 | TRBV6-6 | CASSYSNREGYTF
TRBJ1-2 | TRBV10-2 | CASSEPGHYGYTF
TRBJ2-5 | TRBV24-1 | CATSEGQFPGETQYF
TRBJ1-3 | TRBV11-2 | CASSLAGNTIYF
TRBJ2-3 | TRBV11-2 | CASSFGGADTDTQYF
TRBJ1-5 | TRBV4-3 | CASSPRAGSQPQHF
TRBJ1-2 | TRBV7-9 | CASSIRQRYTF